The TCR beta chain under discussion was sequenced for a study of blood T cell repertoires in COVID-19. Study context: Spain, Italy and the United States supplied samples that represented acute and convalescent COVID-19. Sample material is recorded as cDNA or gDNA derived from T cells, B-cell-depleted T cells, or PBMCs.

In the authors' methods: Scientists estimated how many nucleated cells there were by amplifying reference gene primers. TCRdb's table, derived via immunoSEQ multiplex PCR, lists solely in-frame clones and lacks some. D and trimming come from the DNA, and the V and J calls and clone size come from that table. The table lists fewer than 250,000 clones, around four fifths of them singletons, with approximately 7.4% in the top ten. CDR3 length equals 13 residues. Trimming removed 6 bases from V and 9 bases from J; junction bases left unmatched: 4. CDR1 and CDR2 (germline): MNHEY, SVGAGI. The sample comprised peripheral blood. The origin of this receptor is a woman in her forties or fifties with acute or convalescent COVID-19. The V call is TRBV6-5, the J call TRBJ1-5; 11 bases agree with TRBD1. CDR3 sequence: CASSRDRGSPQHF. DNA for the CDR3: TGTGCCAGCAGCCGGGACAGGGGGTCGCCCCAGCATTTT.